This T cell receptor (beta chain) emerged from a study of tumor-infiltrating lymphocytes in primary liver carcinoma. In the study overall: The patient population consisted of men and women between 30 and 69 years of age.

With a constant-region primer, TCR beta cDNA was made from about 0.5 ug of total RNA. Three-round nested multiplex PCR performed with slightly modified ARM-PCR produced the TCR beta libraries. TCRdb re-analysed the multiplex PCR reads in MiXCR, keeping a single row per CDR3 protein. The sample includes tens of thousands of distinct CDR3 sequences, around 77% of them seen just once. Starting material for RNA and DNA co-extraction consisted of about 20-33 mg of unsorted bulk tissue. Chronic HBV infection was present, with no prior treatment. Regarding this clonotype: Its target is not known. Its ends do not fully match the called genes, so a read error is possible.

Study-level points and caveats: Only about 7.5-25% of top clones appeared in all five tumor regions.

This receptor was obtained from a man between 40 and 49 years old with primary liver carcinoma and hepatitis B virus infection. Sequencing used liver tumor tissue from sampling region 5. Subset indicated: tumor region T5, tumor centre.

For the CDR3, the DNA is TGTGCCGGCACCGGAGGTCCGAACAATGTGCAGTTCTTC. Protein sequence: CAGTGGPNNVQFF. V gene TRBV5-6 combines with J gene TRBJ2-1, with D possibly TRBD2 on 5 matching bases. The CDR3 sequence is 13 residues long. Germline values: CDR1 SGHDT, CDR2 YYEEEE.